Listed below are T cell receptor beta chains from one sample, sequenced in a study of T-cell reconstitution after alpha-beta-depleted transplantation in children. Each CDR3 protein gets one entry after TCRdb re-called the PCR reads with MiXCR. The sample consists of some 350,000 distinct CDR3 sequences, about 9.4% of them appearing once. The sequencing used PBMCs from the stem cell graft donor, collected from the stem cell graft. The receptors stem from a human donor who donated a stem cell graft to a child with acute lymphoblastic leukemia. CDR3s include the opening cysteine and the closing phenylalanine or tryptophan. Each record gives: D gene, clone size, J gene, V gene, CDR3 DNA, CDR3 protein. The D gene is left open where the match is weak. Some rows mark clone size as missing; the rest say once, few, many or name a class of expanded clone.

D: TRBD2; size: few; J: TRBJ2-1; V: TRBV12-3/TRBV12-4; DNA: TGTGCCAGCAGTACTGGACTAGCGGCCCCAGGGGGTGAGCAGTTCTTC; CDR3: CASSTGLAAPGGEQFF
D: TRBD2; size: many; J: TRBJ2-1; V: TRBV20-1; DNA: TGCAGTGCTAGATCTCCCGGACTAGCCAACAATGAGCAGTTCTTC; CDR3: CSARSPGLANNEQFF
D: NA; size: NA; J: TRBJ2-1; V: TRBV15; DNA: TGTGCCACCAGCAGAGATAAAATGGCGGGTGCTCACTACAATGAGCAGTTCTTC; CDR3: CATSRDKMAGAHYNEQFF
D: NA; size: few; J: TRBJ2-6; V: TRBV19; DNA: TGTGCCAGTAGTACCCAACGAGGCGGATCTGGGGCCAACGTCCTGACTTTC; CDR3: CASSTQRGGSGANVLTF
D: NA; size: few; J: TRBJ2-5; V: TRBV12-3/TRBV12-4; DNA: TGTGCCAGCAGTTTAAGGCAGGGCATTCCGGAGACCCAGTACTTC; CDR3: CASSLRQGIPETQYF
D: TRBD1; size: few; J: TRBJ2-5; V: TRBV5-5; DNA: TGTGCCAGCAGCTTGGGACAGGGATCGGGGGAGACCCAGTACTTC; CDR3: CASSLGQGSGETQYF
D: NA; size: NA; J: TRBJ2-7; V: TRBV5-1; DNA: TGCGCCAGCAGCTTGGCTGGTAGCGCAACCTACGAGCAGTACTTC; CDR3: CASSLAGSATYEQYF
D: NA; size: few; J: TRBJ1-6; V: TRBV20-1; DNA: TGCAGTGCTAGAGGCGGGGGCGGGTATAATTCACCCCTCCACTTT; CDR3: CSARGGGGYNSPLHF
D: NA; size: once; J: TRBJ2-5; V: TRBV11-2; DNA: TGTGCCAGCAGCGCGCGGAGGGGCGGAGAGACCCAGTACTTC; CDR3: CASSARRGGETQYF
D: TRBD2; size: few; J: TRBJ2-2; V: TRBV11-1; DNA: TGTGCCAGCAGCTTAGGGCTAGCGGGAGGCGTTCACACCGGGGAGCTGTTTTTT; CDR3: CASSLGLAGGVHTGELFF
D: TRBD1; size: NA; J: TRBJ2-1; V: TRBV6-4; DNA: TGTGCCAGCAGTGACAGGGGGACAGGTGGCAGTGGGCAGTTCTTC; CDR3: CASSDRGTGGSGQFF
D: NA; size: NA; J: TRBJ2-7; V: TRBV7-2; DNA: TGTGCCAGCAGCTTAGATGGGCGGGCCGCCTACGAGCAGTACTTC; CDR3: CASSLDGRAAYEQYF